These 3 T cell receptor beta chains came from one sample sequenced in a study of blood T cell repertoires in COVID-19. Some clones are missing from TCRdb's copy, which holds only in-frame ones; the method was immunoSEQ multiplex PCR. This table has 70,000 or so clones, 90% appearing once. Sample: peripheral blood. These TCRs come from a woman in her late teens or twenties with acute or convalescent COVID-19.

V is TRBV27 and J is TRBJ2-7; D is unresolved. Trimming pared 6 bases from V and 2 bases from J, leaving 14 bases between. Germline V CDR1 and CDR2: MNHEY, SMNVEV (reference sequence). This CDR3 region has 14 residues. The DNA of the CDR3 is TGTGCCAGCAGGCGCGAGGTTTTTCCCTACGAGCAGTACTTC. Translated, it gives CASRREVFPYEQYF.

The chain carries TRBV2 and TRBJ1-1; D is possibly TRBD1 (5 bases). Trimming took 4 bases from V and 4 from J, leaving 10 bases between them. Germline CDR1 is SNHLY and CDR2 is FYNNEI. There are 13 residues in the CDR3. In DNA form, the CDR3 reads TGTGCCAGCAGTGGGACACCTAGCACTGAAGCTTTCTTT. The encoded protein is CASSGTPSTEAFF.

This clone is judged medium-sized (0.01 to 0.1%). The chain is built from TRBV2 and TRBJ2-7; the D is unclear. The V end was cut by 7 bases, the J end by 4 bases, with 14 bases between. The CDR3 sequence is 13 residues long. Per germline, CDR1 SNHLY and CDR2 FYNNEI. The CDR3 protein is CASNVHTPYEQYF. DNA for the CDR3: TGTGCCAGCAACGTTCACACCCCTTACGAGCAGTACTTC.